Below, 3 T cell receptor beta chains from the same sample are listed, as sequenced in a study of blood T cell repertoires in COVID-19. TCRdb keeps only in-frame clones here, not all; method: immunoSEQ multiplex PCR. The sample lists roughly 330,000 clones; nearly 90% were seen once. The sequencing sample was made of PBMCs or T cells enriched from blood (not recorded which). These receptors came from a woman in her 30s who had recovered from COVID-19.

The chain links TRBV5-1 to TRBJ2-5; possible D gene TRBD2, 6 bases. This CDR3 has 14 residues. Looked up from germline, CDR1 is SGHRS and CDR2 is YFSETQ. V lost 0 bases and J 5 bases, leaving 11 bases between the germline ends. The CDR3 region is CASSLGHGGETQYF. CDR3 nucleotide sequence: TGCGCCAGCAGCTTGGGGCACGGGGGTGAGACCCAGTACTTC. The variable domain in full, with the rest retrieved from reference TRBV5-1 and TRBJ2-5, is KAGVTQTPRYLIKTRGQQVTLSCSPISGHRSVSWYQQTPGQGLQFLFEYFSETQRNKGNFPGRFSGRQFSNSRSEMNVSTLELGDSALYLCASSLGHGGETQYFGPGTRLLVL.

V usage is TRBV19 and J usage is TRBJ2-3, with D uncertain. Germline values: CDR1 LNHDA, CDR2 SQIVND (reference sequence). The CDR3 is 15 residues long. V lost 3 bases and J 0 bases, leaving 10 bases between the germline ends. CDR3 nucleotides: TGTGCCAGTAGTATGCCCCTCGGGAGCACAGATACGCAGTATTTT. Translating gives CASSMPLGSTDTQYF.

The chain joins TRBV11-3 to TRBJ1-1; 7 bases map to TRBD1. J was trimmed by 5 bases and V by 4 bases; bases with no gene match: 4. Germline V lookup: CDR1 SGHNT, CDR2 YENEEA. The CDR3 extends over 13 amino acids. The CDR3 sequence: CASSSTGETEAFF. DNA of the CDR3: TGTGCCAGCAGCTCTACAGGGGAGACTGAAGCTTTCTTT.